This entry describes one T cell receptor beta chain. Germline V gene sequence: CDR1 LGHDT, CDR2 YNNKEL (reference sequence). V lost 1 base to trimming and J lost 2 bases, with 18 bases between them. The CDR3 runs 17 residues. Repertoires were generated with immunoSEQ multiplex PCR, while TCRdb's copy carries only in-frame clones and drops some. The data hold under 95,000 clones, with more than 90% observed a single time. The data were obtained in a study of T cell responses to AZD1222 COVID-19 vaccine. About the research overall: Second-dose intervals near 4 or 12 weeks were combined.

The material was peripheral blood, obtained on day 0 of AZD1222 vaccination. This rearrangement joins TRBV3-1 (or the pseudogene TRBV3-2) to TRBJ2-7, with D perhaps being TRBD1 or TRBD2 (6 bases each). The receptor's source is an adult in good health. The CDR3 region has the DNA TGTGCCAGCAGCCAAGGCCCCGGGGGCGCGAAGACCTACGAGCAGTACTTC. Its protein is CASSQGPGGAKTYEQYF.